A selection of T cell receptor beta chains follows, all from one sample in a study of CD8 T cells in Susac syndrome. TCRdb reanalysed the immunoSEQ multiplex PCR reads using MiXCR and keeps one entry per CDR3 protein. The sample includes approximately 170,000 distinct CDR3 sequences, approximately 90% of them seen just once. Sequenced sample: CD4+ T cells from PBMCs. All receptors derive from a human donor in good health. Each CDR3 is given with its conserved first and last residue. A D gene is named only where the DNA matches it firmly. A clone size is listed for some rows: how often the clone was seen (once, few, many), or a class if it is expanded.

abundance,v_gene,j_gene,d_gene,CDR3aa,CDR3nt
.,TRBV5-1,TRBJ2-7,.,CASSLGGVSTNEQYF,TGCGCCAGCAGCTTGGGGGGGGTTAGTACGAACGAGCAGTACTTC
once,TRBV3-1,TRBJ1-1,.,CASSQGLGRYTEAFF,TGTGCCAGCAGCCAAGGGTTGGGCAGGTACACTGAAGCTTTCTTT
.,TRBV14,TRBJ2-5,.,CAGSQVWGKETQYF,TGTGCCGGCAGTCAAGTGTGGGGGAAAGAGACCCAGTACTTC
.,TRBV12-3/TRBV12-4,TRBJ1-3,TRBD1,CASNQGANTIYF,TGTGCCAGCAACCAGGGGGCGAACACCATATATTTT
.,TRBV27,TRBJ1-2,TRBD1,CASSADRRGHGYTF,TGTGCCAGCAGTGCGGACAGGAGGGGGCATGGCTACACCTTC
.,TRBV19,TRBJ1-5,TRBD1,CASSRTGTGGNQPQHF,TGTGCCAGTAGCCGGACCGGGACAGGGGGCAATCAGCCCCAGCATTTT
.,TRBV7-2,TRBJ2-1,.,CASSLLGGEYNEQFF,TGTGCCAGCAGCTTACTAGGGGGGGAATACAATGAGCAGTTCTTC
.,TRBV7-2,TRBJ2-5,TRBD2,CASSTGGGKETQYF,TGTGCCAGCAGTACCGGGGGGGGAAAAGAGACCCAGTACTTC
once,TRBV5-1,TRBJ1-2,.,CASSLGFGMDGYTF,TGCGCCAGCAGCTTGGGGTTCGGGATGGATGGCTACACCTTC
.,TRBV7-6,TRBJ2-7,.,CASSRGYDEQYF,TGTGCCAGCAGCCGTGGTTATGACGAGCAGTACTTC
.,TRBV6-4,TRBJ2-7,TRBD1,CASSPQGGHEQYF,TGTGCCAGCAGTCCACAGGGGGGCCACGAGCAGTACTTC
.,TRBV20-1,TRBJ2-5,TRBD1,CSADLGGRRETQYF,TGCAGTGCTGACCTAGGGGGCCGGCGGGAGACCCAGTACTTC
.,TRBV29-1,TRBJ1-1,.,CSVVHNPNTEAFF,TGCAGCGTTGTCCATAATCCTAACACTGAAGCTTTCTTT
.,TRBV6-5,TRBJ2-5,TRBD2,CASRPQGGQETQYF,TGTGCCAGCAGACCTCAGGGAGGGCAAGAGACCCAGTACTTC
.,TRBV3-1,TRBJ2-6,.,CASSHVNSGANVLTF,TGTGCCAGCAGCCACGTCAACTCTGGGGCCAACGTCCTGACTTTC